These 29 T cell receptor beta chains were sequenced from one sample in a study of blood T cell repertoires in COVID-19. Profiled with immunoSEQ multiplex PCR; TCRdb holds only in-frame clones, not every one. The sample lists roughly 80,000 clones; approximately 89% were seen once. The sample taken for sequencing was peripheral blood. The origin of the receptors is a woman of 80 years or more with acute or convalescent COVID-19.

The chain carries TRBV30 and TRBJ2-2, with D uncertain. CDR3 size: 12 residues. Germline-derived CDR1 and CDR2 are GTSNPN and SVGIG (reference sequence). V was shortened by 7 bases and J by 4 bases, with 10 bases between the two germline ends. The CDR3: CALTPTTGELFF. The CDR3 coding sequence is TGTGCCTTAACTCCCACCACCGGGGAGCTGTTTTTT.

The chain employs TRBV15 and TRBJ2-1, with 7 bases matching TRBD2. With 9 bases clipped from V and 0 bases from J, the junction kept 8 bases outside the gene matches. CDR3 size: 15 residues. The germline CDR1 and CDR2 sequences are LNHNV and YYDKDF (reference sequence). The CDR3 coding sequence is TGTGCCACTTATCAACCGGGAGGCTCCTACAATGAGCAGTTCTTC. As protein: CATYQPGGSYNEQFF.

In its sample, this clone was seen once. The chain couples TRBV28 to TRBJ2-1; D unclear. CDR1 and CDR2 (germline): MDHEN, SYDVKM. The CDR3 runs 11 residues. Trimming removed 10 bases at V and 7 bases at J, with 11 bases between. DNA for the CDR3: TGTGCCACCACCCGAGAGAATGAGCAGTTCTTC. This codes for CATTRENEQFF.

CDR3 bases: TGTGCCAGCACCCGACAGGGGGGAGGTCGGGCAACTAATGAAAAACTGTTTTTT. It codes for CASTRQGGGRATNEKLFF. The chain joins TRBV3-1 (or the pseudogene TRBV3-2) to TRBJ1-4, with 9 bases matching TRBD1. The length of the CDR3 is 18 residues. Germline CDR1 LGHDT, CDR2 YNNKEL (reference sequence). After removal of 7 bases from V and 0 bases from J, the junction contained 12 bases not matched to a gene.

The chain combines TRBV10-1 with TRBJ2-3, with 10 bases lining up with TRBD2. In germline, CDR1 is WNHNN, CDR2 SYGVQD (reference sequence). The V segment lost 2 bases and the J segment 7 bases; nucleotides outside the gene matches: 9. The CDR3 loop spans 16 amino acids. Here the CDR3 DNA reads TGCGCCAGCAGTGAGGGGGGAGCGGGAGGGCCGAATACGCAGTATTTT. This gives the protein CASSEGGAGGPNTQYF.

This clone has a single count. The V gene is TRBV9, the J gene TRBJ2-5; D may be TRBD1 (7 bases). The CDR3 has 15 residues. Per the germline V gene, CDR1 is SGDLS and CDR2 is YYNGEE. The V and J ends lost 0 bases and 9 bases respectively, with 18 bases between them. The CDR3 DNA reads TGTGCCAGCAGCGTAGATCCAGGGGGGATAAAGGCCCAGTACTTC. Translated, it gives CASSVDPGGIKAQYF.

In DNA form, the CDR3 reads TGTGCCTGGAGTAGCGAGCGGTGGATTGCTGAGCAGTTCTTC. Protein: CAWSSERWIAEQFF. This chain links TRBV30 with TRBJ2-1; D is perhaps TRBD2 (5 bases). This CDR3 comprises 14 residues. V was clipped by 2 bases and J by 9 bases, with 17 bases between them. Germline V gives CDR1 GTSNPN, CDR2 SVGIG (reference sequence).

This clone was observed a single time. This rearrangement joins TRBV7-2 to TRBJ2-1, with unresolved D. This CDR3 comprises 15 residues. The germline V and J ends were trimmed by 7 bases and 0 bases, with 13 bases remaining between them. The germline V gene has CDR1 SGHTA and CDR2 FQGNSA. The CDR3 loop reads CASTHPGGSYNEQFF. The CDR3 DNA reads TGTGCCAGCACCCATCCGGGTGGCTCCTACAATGAGCAGTTCTTC.

The rearrangement uses TRBV2 and TRBJ1-2; the match to TRBD1 covers 7 bases. Losses at the gene ends were 5 bases for V and 9 bases for J; bases not matched to a gene: 9. Germline V gene sequence: CDR1 SNHLY, CDR2 FYNNEI. The CDR3 length is 13 residues. DNA of the CDR3: TGTGCCAGCAGTCAGGGGGGCCGGTATAGCTACACCTTC. Amino acids: CASSQGGRYSYTF.

The chain carries TRBV2 and TRBJ2-5, with 7 bases that match TRBD2. Looked up from germline, CDR1 is SNHLY and CDR2 is FYNNEI. The CDR3 is 15 residues long. The V gene end was trimmed by 2 bases and the J gene end by 9 bases; junction bases not matched to a gene: 12. The CDR3 loop is CASSEPGRGGRAQYF. DNA for the CDR3: TGTGCCAGCAGTGAACCGGGTCGCGGGGGAAGGGCCCAGTACTTC.

Only a few counts were recorded for this clone. This chain links TRBV7-2 with TRBJ2-7; 8 nucleotides align to TRBD2. J was trimmed by 5 bases and V by 8 bases; bases with no gene match: 14. Germline V gene sequence: CDR1 SGHTA, CDR2 FQGNSA. The CDR3 spans 15 residues. CDR3 DNA: TGTGCCAGCTCCTTGTACTCCGGGGGGGCCCACGAGCAGTACTTC. Translating gives CASSLYSGGAHEQYF. The full variable domain, with the rest looked up from reference TRBV7-2 and TRBJ2-7, is GAGVSQSPSNKVTEKGKDVELRCDPISGHTALYWYRQSLGQGLEFLIYFQGNSAPDKSGLPSDRFSAERTGGSVSTLTIQRTQQEDSAVYLCASSLYSGGAHEQYFGPGTRLTVT.

This chain links TRBV7-8 with TRBJ2-3; 10 bases match TRBD1. CDR1 SGHVS and CDR2 FQNEAQ come from the germline V gene. V dropped 7 bases and J dropped 3; count of bases not matched to a gene: 10. The CDR3 has 16 amino acids. CDR3 region: CASNRFRQGATDTQYF. The CDR3 DNA follows: TGTGCCAGCAACCGTTTCCGACAGGGGGCAACAGATACGCAGTATTTT.

The CDR3 coding sequence is TGTGCCAGCAGCTTAGGACTAGCGAACACCGGGGAGCTGTTTTTT. This sequence encodes CASSLGLANTGELFF. V is TRBV7-9 and J is TRBJ2-2; D might be TRBD2 (6 bases). This CDR3 contains 15 residues. Looked up from germline, CDR1 is SEHNR and CDR2 is FQNEAQ (reference sequence). Trimming took off 1 base at V and 0 bases at J, with 6 bases between the two ends. Together with reference TRBV7-9 and TRBJ2-2, the CDR3 gives the full variable domain: DTGVSQNPRHKITKRGQNVTFRCDPISEHNRLYWYRQTLGQGPEFLTYFQNEAQLEKSRLLSDRFSAERPKGSFSTLEIQRTEQGDSAMYLCASSLGLANTGELFFGEGSRLTVL.

This clone came up a few times. The chain employs TRBV5-1 and TRBJ2-7; D may be TRBD1 (5 bases). This CDR3 comprises 14 residues. Germline V gene sequence: CDR1 SGHRS, CDR2 YFSETQ. Trimming took 4 bases from V and 0 from J, leaving 11 bases between them. CDR3 sequence (DNA): TGCGCCAGCAGCCTACAGGCTAGCTCCTACGAGCAGTACTTC. Translated: CASSLQASSYEQYF.

The chain employs TRBV4-2 and TRBJ2-4, with D hard to call. The germline gives CDR1 LGHNA, CDR2 YNFKEQ. The CDR3 has 15 residues. Between the trimmed V and J ends, which lost 0 bases and 1 base, there was a span of 7 bases. In DNA, the CDR3 is TGTGCCAGCAGCCAAGAGCAACAGGCCAAAAACATTCAGTACTTC. It specifies CASSQEQQAKNIQYF.

The chain has TRBV3-1 (or the pseudogene TRBV3-2) and TRBJ2-7, with D perhaps TRBD1 (6 bases). V dropped 0 bases and J dropped 2 bases, with 11 bases sitting between them. The germline V gene has CDR1 LGHDT and CDR2 YNNKEL (reference sequence). This CDR3 has 15 amino acids. The CDR3 loop reads CASSQERQVTYEQYF. The CDR3 nucleotides are TGTGCCAGCAGCCAAGAAAGACAGGTTACCTACGAGCAGTACTTC.

This clone has just a few counts. This chain joins TRBV28 and TRBJ1-5; D gene ambiguous. The CDR3 loop spans 14 amino acids. Trimming stripped 6 bases from V and 4 bases from J, with 13 bases between. CDR1 is MDHEN and CDR2 is SYDVKM in the germline V gene. The DNA for the CDR3 is TGTGCCAGCAGCCTATTGGGAGGGAATCAGCCCCAGCATTTT. Protein product: CASSLLGGNQPQHF. The full variable domain, with the rest looked up from reference TRBV28 and TRBJ1-5, is DVKVTQSSRYLVKRTGEKVFLECVQDMDHENMFWYRQDPGLGLRLIYFSYDVKMKEKGDIPEGYSVSREKKERFSLILESASTNQTSMYLCASSLLGGNQPQHFGDGTRLSIL.

The gene calls are TRBV5-1 and TRBJ1-2; possibly TRBD1 for D (5 bases). CDR1 and CDR2 from the germline V gene are SGHRS and YFSETQ. The CDR3 consists of 15 residues. Trimming removed 3 bases at V and 0 bases at J, with 12 bases between. CDR3 DNA: TGCGCCAGCAGCTCGTTGGAGACAGCTAACTATGGCTACACCTTC. Its protein is CASSSLETANYGYTF.

The chain employs TRBV6-6 and TRBJ2-5; D might be TRBD1 (5 bases). V shed 7 bases and J shed 2 bases, with 14 bases lying between them. Looked up from germline, CDR1 is MNHNY and CDR2 is SVGAGI (reference sequence). The CDR3 runs 14 residues. The CDR3 sequence is CASTPPRDQETQYF. The CDR3 DNA is TGTGCCAGCACCCCTCCCAGGGATCAAGAGACCCAGTACTTC.

The DNA of the CDR3 is TGTGCCACCATCGTGGGAGTTGGAAACACCATATATTTT. The encoded protein is CATIVGVGNTIYF. The chain uses TRBV24-1 and TRBJ1-3, with no clear D. V dropped 8 bases and J dropped 3 bases, with 10 bases sitting between them. CDR1 is KGHDR, CDR2 SFDVKD, per germline. The length of the CDR3 is 13 residues.

V usage is TRBV14 and J usage is TRBJ2-6; TRBD1 matches at 8 bases. There are 19 residues in the CDR3. CDR1 and CDR2 (germline): SGHDN, FVKESK. J gave up 2 bases and V 2 bases, and 11 bases lay outside the gene matches. CDR3 region: CASSQLGQGPGTGANVLTF. CDR3 nucleotides: TGTGCCAGCAGCCAACTAGGACAGGGTCCTGGAACTGGGGCCAACGTCCTGACTTTC.

The V call is TRBV9, the J call TRBJ1-3; tentative D call: TRBD1 (6 bases). This CDR3 has 15 amino acids. V was trimmed by 4 bases and J by 0 bases, leaving 11 bases between them. CDR1 SGDLS and CDR2 YYNGEE come from the germline V gene. The CDR3 is CASSMDRVSGNTIYF. CDR3 nucleotide sequence: TGTGCCAGCAGCATGGACAGAGTCTCTGGAAACACCATATATTTT.

The rearrangement links TRBV20-1 to TRBJ1-1; D is undetermined. Germline V lookup: CDR1 DFQATT, CDR2 SNEGSKA (reference sequence). The CDR3 spans 12 residues. V lost 3 bases and J lost 1, with 6 bases in between. CDR3 residues: CSASRGNTEAFF. Written as DNA, the CDR3 is TGCAGTGCTAGTAGAGGGAACACTGAAGCTTTCTTT.

The V call is TRBV7-8, the J call TRBJ2-1; 8 bases match TRBD1. Germline CDR1 is SGHVS and CDR2 is FQNEAQ. The CDR3 extends over 15 amino acids. J was trimmed by 9 bases and V by 2 bases; bases with no gene match: 9. As DNA, the CDR3 is TGTGCCAGCAGCTTAACGGTCAGGGGGCTCAGTGAGCAGTTCTTC. Residues: CASSLTVRGLSEQFF.

This clone was detected only a few times. The V and J genes are TRBV6-5 and TRBJ1-1; 7 positions match TRBD1. The CDR3 covers 15 residues. Germline V gene data show CDR1 as MNHEY and CDR2 as SVGAGI. V shed 0 bases, J shed 5 bases, and the junction held 6 bases outside the gene matches. The CDR3 nucleotides are TGTGCCAGCAGTTACTCAGAGACAGGGAGAACTGAAGCTTTCTTT. This encodes CASSYSETGRTEAFF.

This CDR3 reads CASSPGQGRATNEKLFF. The CDR3 coding sequence is TGTGCCAGCAGCCCTGGACAGGGGAGAGCAACTAATGAAAAACTGTTTTTT. The rearrangement links TRBV5-6 to TRBJ1-4; 9 nucleotides agree with TRBD1. Per germline, CDR1 SGHDT and CDR2 YYEEEE. With 4 bases clipped from V and 0 bases from J, the junction kept 7 bases outside the gene matches. The CDR3 is 17 amino acids.

The chain carries TRBV19 and TRBJ1-4; D may be TRBD1 (5 bases). The CDR3 has 14 amino acids. Per germline, CDR1 LNHDA and CDR2 SQIVND (reference sequence). V lost 8 bases and J lost 7, with 17 bases in between. In nucleotides, the CDR3 is TGTGCCAGTCGCTATAGAGGGACTGGTGAAAAACTGTTTTTT. Amino acids: CASRYRGTGEKLFF.

This clone was recorded a few times. The chain combines TRBV6-2 or TRBV6-3 with TRBJ2-1; a possible D gene is TRBD2 (5 bases). CDR1 MNHEY and CDR2 SVGEGT come from the germline V gene. The CDR3 has 13 amino acids. V was trimmed by 6 bases and J by 6 bases, leaving 12 bases between them. The DNA of the CDR3 is TGTGCCAGCAGCGGGTCTAGCTTCAATGAGCAGTTCTTC. This sequence encodes CASSGSSFNEQFF.

The rearrangement uses TRBV7-2 and TRBJ2-4; 7 bases fit TRBD1. V shed 4 bases, J shed 2 bases, and the junction held 8 bases outside the gene matches. From germline, CDR1 is SGHTA and CDR2 FQGNSA. The CDR3 has 16 residues. This chain's CDR3 is CASSSQGTRSKNIQYF. The CDR3 coding sequence is TGTGCCAGCAGCTCACAGGGGACCCGTTCCAAAAACATTCAGTACTTC. Drawing the rest from reference TRBV7-2 and TRBJ2-4, the complete variable domain is GAGVSQSPSNKVTEKGKDVELRCDPISGHTALYWYRQSLGQGLEFLIYFQGNSAPDKSGLPSDRFSAERTGGSVSTLTIQRTQQEDSAVYLCASSSQGTRSKNIQYFGAGTRLSVL.